These 6 T cell receptor beta chains came from one sample sequenced in a study of T-cell reconstitution after alpha-beta-depleted transplantation in children. The TCRbeta library incorporated unique molecular identifiers. TCRdb re-called the PCR reads through MiXCR, storing one row per CDR3 protein. The sample holds 75,000 to 100,000 distinct CDR3 sequences; roughly 8% are singletons and the top ten take over 6%. The sequencing here drew on PBMCs from the stem cell graft donor, taken from the stem cell graft. The receptors shown here come from a human donor who donated a stem cell graft to a child with congenital amegakaryocytic thrombocytopenia.

In this sample, this clonotype turned up many times. V and J are TRBV5-1 and TRBJ2-5; 7 nucleotides agree with TRBD1. The length of the CDR3 is 14 residues. V dropped 1 base and J dropped 2; count of bases not matched to a gene: 2. Per germline, CDR1 SGHRS and CDR2 YFSETQ. CDR3 DNA sequence: TGCGCCAGCAGCTTGTTGGGACAGCAAGAGACCCAGTACTTC. Protein: CASSLLGQQETQYF.

This chain links TRBV7-2 with TRBJ2-5, with D possibly called TRBD1 or TRBD2 (6 bases each). The CDR3 is 13 residues long. V was clipped by 6 bases and J by 5 bases, with 13 bases between them. The germline V gene encodes CDR1 SGHTA and CDR2 FQGNSA. CDR3 residues: CASSFRGQETQYF. CDR3 nucleotide sequence: TGTGCCAGCAGTTTCCGGGGGCAGGAGACCCAGTACTTC.

Many counts were recorded for this clonotype. The chain employs TRBV15 and TRBJ2-5, with D perhaps TRBD2 (5 bases). Germline V gene data show CDR1 as LNHNV and CDR2 as YYDKDF (reference sequence). This CDR3 is 13 amino acids long. Trimming left V 1 base short and J 4 bases short, with 7 bases between. As DNA, the CDR3 is TGTGCCACCAGCAGAGTAGAGGGAGAGACCCAGTACTTC. Encoded protein: CATSRVEGETQYF.

The table lists this clonotype with many counts. This rearrangement joins TRBV10-3 to TRBJ2-7, with no clear D. Between the trimmed V and J ends, which lost 6 bases and 7 bases, there was a span of 13 bases. CDR1 ENHRY and CDR2 SYGVKD come from the germline V gene. The CDR3 sequence is 12 residues long. The CDR3 DNA reads as TGTGCCATCAGCCCTATAGGTGGTGAGCAGTACTTC. This gives the protein CAISPIGGEQYF.

This clonotype was observed many times. The chain couples TRBV5-1 to TRBJ2-7, with D perhaps TRBD1 (6 bases). In germline, CDR1 is SGHRS, CDR2 YFSETQ. This CDR3 spans 15 amino acids. Trimming shortened V by 3 bases and J by 0 bases, and 13 bases separated the two germline ends. The CDR3 here is CASSSWDTSSYEQYF. The CDR3 DNA follows: TGCGCCAGCAGCTCATGGGACACGAGCTCCTACGAGCAGTACTTC.

This clonotype was observed many times. The chain recombines TRBV4-1 with TRBJ1-1; 7 bases are a match to TRBD1. Unmatched junction bases numbered 4, after V lost 0 bases and J lost 3 bases. Germline CDR1 MGHRA, CDR2 YSYEKL. CDR3 length equals 15 residues. The CDR3 reads CASSQDLQGYTEAFF. The CDR3 DNA follows: TGCGCCAGCAGCCAAGACCTACAGGGGTACACTGAAGCTTTCTTT.